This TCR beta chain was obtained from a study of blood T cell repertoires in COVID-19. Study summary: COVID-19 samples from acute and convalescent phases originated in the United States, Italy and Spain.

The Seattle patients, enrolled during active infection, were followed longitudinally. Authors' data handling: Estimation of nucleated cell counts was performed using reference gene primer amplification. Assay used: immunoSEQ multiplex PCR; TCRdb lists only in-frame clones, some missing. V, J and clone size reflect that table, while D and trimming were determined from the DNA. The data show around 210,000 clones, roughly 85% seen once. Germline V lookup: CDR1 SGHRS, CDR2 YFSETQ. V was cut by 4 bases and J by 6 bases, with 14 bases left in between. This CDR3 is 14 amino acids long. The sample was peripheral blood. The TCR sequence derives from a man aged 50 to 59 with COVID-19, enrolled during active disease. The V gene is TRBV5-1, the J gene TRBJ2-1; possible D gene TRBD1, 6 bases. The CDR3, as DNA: TGCGCCAGCAGCCTCGAAAGGGGGTCCAATGAGCAGTTCTTC. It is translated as CASSLERGSNEQFF. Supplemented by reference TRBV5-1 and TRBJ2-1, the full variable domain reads KAGVTQTPRYLIKTRGQQVTLSCSPISGHRSVSWYQQTPGQGLQFLFEYFSETQRNKGNFPGRFSGRQFSNSRSEMNVSTLELGDSALYLCASSLERGSNEQFFGPGTRLTVL.